These T cell receptor beta chains were read from a single sample in a study of T cells after yellow fever vaccination. TCRdb used MiXCR to reprocess the 5' RACE reads, holding one entry per CDR3 protein. This sample yields approximately 300,000 distinct CDR3 sequences, of which around 11% are seen a single time; 3% to 4% belongs to the top ten. Sample: CD4+ T cells sorted from PBMCs, taken 45 days after the yellow fever booster vaccination. These receptors were collected from a man aged 18 to 30 who received the YFV17D yellow fever vaccine. CDR3s include the opening cysteine and the closing phenylalanine or tryptophan. D genes are given only for firm matches. Part of the rows lack a size; the others show once, few, many or a class for expanded clones.

CDR3 DNA	CDR3 protein	V gene	J gene	D gene	clone size
TGTGCCAGCAGCCACAGCGGGGGGGCCCGCACAGATACGCAGTATTTT	CASSHSGGARTDTQYF	TRBV7-2	TRBJ2-3	TRBD2	few
TGCGCCAGCAGCTTCGACGGGACAGTTAACACTGAAGCTTTCTTT	CASSFDGTVNTEAFF	TRBV5-1	TRBJ1-1	TRBD1	NA
TGTGCCAGCAGTTACTCGATCACAGGGGATCGTGAGCAGTTCTTC	CASSYSITGDREQFF	TRBV6-6	TRBJ2-1	TRBD1	few
TGCGCCAGCAGCCAAGATCCTGAGGTACAGGGGGTGTCTGGGGCCAACGTCCTGACTTTC	CASSQDPEVQGVSGANVLTF	TRBV4-3	TRBJ2-6	TRBD1	NA
TGTGCCAGCAGTCCTACCGGGGCCCAGATGAACACTGAAGCTTTCTTT	CASSPTGAQMNTEAFF	TRBV7-9	TRBJ1-1	NA	few
TGTGCCAGCAGCGCGTCAGGTAGTTGGGGCGAGCAGTACTTC	CASSASGSWGEQYF	TRBV9	TRBJ2-7	NA	few
TGTGCCAGCAGTTTCCAGTCCTTGCGCTACGAGCAGTACTTC	CASSFQSLRYEQYF	TRBV12-3/TRBV12-4	TRBJ2-7	NA	NA
TGCGCCAGCAGCCCCAGTCCCAACAATGAGCAGTTCTTC	CASSPSPNNEQFF	TRBV5-1	TRBJ2-1	NA	few
TGCGCCAGCGCTTTGACGGGTCCGTACACAGATACGCAGTATTTT	CASALTGPYTDTQYF	TRBV5-1	TRBJ2-3	NA	many
TGTGCCAGCATCGCCAACGGGCAATATGGCTACACCTTC	CASIANGQYGYTF	TRBV7-9	TRBJ1-2	NA	NA
TGTGCCAGCAGTGGACAGGGTAGTACGCAGTATTTT	CASSGQGSTQYF	TRBV6-1	TRBJ2-3	TRBD1	few
TGTGCCAGCAGCGCAGCAGGGGGCTCCGGTCTTAGCTACACCTTC	CASSAAGGSGLSYTF	TRBV2	TRBJ1-2	TRBD1	many
TGTGCCAGCAGGCGACAGGACACCGGGGAGCTGTTTTTT	CASRRQDTGELFF	TRBV5-4	TRBJ2-2	NA	NA
TGCAGCGTTGGAACCAGGCTCACGAACACTGAAGCTTTCTTT	CSVGTRLTNTEAFF	TRBV29-1	TRBJ1-1	NA	NA
TGTGCCAGCAGCTTAAATCATGACAGGTTTCGAGAAAAACTGTTTTTT	CASSLNHDRFREKLFF	TRBV7-8	TRBJ1-4	NA	NA
TGTGCCAGCGGCGACAGGCAAATCTCCTACGAGCAGTACTTC	CASGDRQISYEQYF	TRBV5-6	TRBJ2-7	NA	many
TGTGCCAGCACCACGGGACAGGGGCCCGGCTACACCTTC	CASTTGQGPGYTF	TRBV6-5	TRBJ1-2	TRBD1	NA
TGCACCAGCAGCCAGCCGGGGACTAGCGGGGTCCCGATCTACGAGCAGTACTTC	CTSSQPGTSGVPIYEQYF	TRBV1	TRBJ2-7	NA	NA
TGTGCCAGCAGCTTAGCCAAACGAGAGACCCAGTACTTC	CASSLAKRETQYF	TRBV7-2	TRBJ2-5	NA	many
TGTGCCAGCAGGCCTTTGGGTTATCAAGAGACCCAGTACTTC	CASRPLGYQETQYF	TRBV6-5	TRBJ2-5	NA	few
TGTGCCAGCAGTTACTTTCTTCAGGGGGAGAATGGCTACACCTTC	CASSYFLQGENGYTF	TRBV6-5	TRBJ1-2	TRBD1	many
TGTGCCAGCAGGCGGAAGGGAGGGGGCAATCAGCCCCAGCATTTT	CASRRKGGGNQPQHF	TRBV6-4	TRBJ1-5	NA	few
TGCGCCAGCAGCCAACCCTCCGGGCCCACCGGGGAGCTGTTTTTT	CASSQPSGPTGELFF	TRBV4-1	TRBJ2-2	NA	many
TGTGCCTCGGGCAGGAATGAGCAGTTCTTC	CASGRNEQFF	TRBV5-5	TRBJ2-1	NA	many
TGCGCCAGCAGCGCACAGGGGCCGGGGGGTAATTCACCCCTCCACTTT	CASSAQGPGGNSPLHF	TRBV5-1	TRBJ1-6	TRBD1	NA
TGTGCCAGTAGTATGCTCCGGGACGGGATGAACCACCAGTACTTC	CASSMLRDGMNHQYF	TRBV19	TRBJ2-7	NA	NA
TGTGCCAGCAGCACTAGAATTAGCGGGGGAGAAGAGACCCAGTACTTC	CASSTRISGGEETQYF	TRBV7-9	TRBJ2-5	TRBD2	NA
TGTGCCAGCAGCTTAGGGTCAGGGACGGACCAGCCCCAGCATTTT	CASSLGSGTDQPQHF	TRBV7-2	TRBJ1-5	NA	NA
TGTGCCAGCAGTTACTCTACCGCCCCCCACCAGTATTTT	CASSYSTAPHQYF	TRBV6-5	TRBJ2-3	NA	NA
TGTGCCAGCAGGGCAAGCGGGGGAAACACCATATATTTT	CASRASGGNTIYF	TRBV11-2	TRBJ1-3	NA	NA
TGTGCCAGCAGCTTAGCCCCGAGTAGCGGGGCCCAAGTGGAGACCCAGTACTTC	CASSLAPSSGAQVETQYF	TRBV7-2	TRBJ2-5	TRBD2	NA
TGCGCCAGCAGCCAAGCCCTCAACCCTAGCACAGATACGCAGTATTTT	CASSQALNPSTDTQYF	TRBV4-3	TRBJ2-3	NA	many
TGTGCCAGCAGCCAAGATAGGGGGAATGAAAAACTGTTTTTT	CASSQDRGNEKLFF	TRBV4-2	TRBJ1-4	NA	many
TGTGCCATCAGCGGGTCCGGGGCAGGGAACACTGAAGCTTTCTTT	CAISGSGAGNTEAFF	TRBV10-3	TRBJ1-1	NA	few
TGTGCCAGCAGACCCCGGACTAGCCGATCCTACGAGCAGTACTTC	CASRPRTSRSYEQYF	TRBV6-2/TRBV6-3	TRBJ2-7	TRBD2	many
TGTGCCAGCAGCCTCCCGGCTGGGGGTGAAAAACTGTTTTTT	CASSLPAGGEKLFF	TRBV7-9	TRBJ1-4	NA	few
TGCGCCAGCAGCCAAGATGGGCGGGGGACCGGGGAGCTGTTTTTT	CASSQDGRGTGELFF	TRBV4-1	TRBJ2-2	TRBD2	few
TGTGCCGGGGGGGTTGGCGCTTTCTTT	CAGGVGAFF	TRBV7-9	TRBJ1-1	NA	NA
TGTGCCAGCAGCTCTAGCGGGGGGGCCGTAGAGCAGTACTTC	CASSSSGGAVEQYF	TRBV5-5	TRBJ2-7	TRBD2	few
TGTGCCAGCAGCCAAGGGCGGGGCTTTGGCCAAGAGACCCAGTACTTC	CASSQGRGFGQETQYF	TRBV3-1	TRBJ2-5	NA	few
TGTGCCAGCAGTTACTCGATAACAGGGAGAGGCGAGCAGTACTTC	CASSYSITGRGEQYF	TRBV6-2/TRBV6-3	TRBJ2-7	NA	NA
TGCGCCAGCAGCCAAGAGCTGACTAGCGGGCGCACAGATACGCAGTATTTT	CASSQELTSGRTDTQYF	TRBV4-3	TRBJ2-3	TRBD2	many
TGCAGCGTTGACAGGGCCTACACTGAAGCTTTCTTT	CSVDRAYTEAFF	TRBV29-1	TRBJ1-1	NA	many
TGCGCCAGCAGCTTGCAGGGACTCTCCGAAAACACTGAAGCTTTCTTT	CASSLQGLSENTEAFF	TRBV5-1	TRBJ1-1	NA	NA
TGTGCCAGCAGCTTCACCGCGGGGGGAAAACTGTTTTTT	CASSFTAGGKLFF	TRBV7-9	TRBJ1-4	NA	few
TGTGCCAGCAGCTTATCGTTTGCTAGCGGGGGGACCACCGGGGAGCTGTTTTTT	CASSLSFASGGTTGELFF	TRBV7-8	TRBJ2-2	TRBD2	NA
TGCGCCAGCAGCCAAGGACAGGGGGTTGGGGCCAACGTCCTGACTTTC	CASSQGQGVGANVLTF	TRBV4-3	TRBJ2-6	TRBD1	many